The entry below describes one T cell receptor (beta chain). The data belong to a study of T cell responses to AZD1222 COVID-19 vaccine. The CDR3 loop spans 17 amino acids. With V trimmed by 5 bases and J by 4 bases, 8 bases remained unmatched. CDR1 is LNHDA, CDR2 SQIVND, per germline (reference sequence). Method: immunoSEQ multiplex PCR; TCRdb's copy keeps in-frame clones and lacks some. Of roughly 130,000 clones in the sample, less than 95% were seen once. The J gene is TRBJ2-7, the V gene TRBV19; TRBD2 matches 16 bases. The clonotype originates from an adult who received the MenACWY meningococcal vaccine as a control. The sample in question was peripheral blood, obtained 28 days after the second dose of the MenACWY control vaccine. CDR3 protein: CASSEGLAGGEGYEQYF. CDR3 bases: TGTGCCAGTAGTGAGGGACTAGCGGGAGGGGAAGGGTACGAGCAGTACTTC.